The rows below give T cell receptor beta chains drawn from one sample of a study of T cells in Graves' hyperthyroidism and ophthalmopathy. TCRdb recomputed calls from the multiplex PCR reads with MiXCR, one row per CDR3 protein. The sample includes about 840,000 distinct CDR3 sequences, about 38% of them seen just once. The sample comprised blood. The receptors derive from a man between 18 and 29 years old with Graves' hyperthyroidism. Each CDR3 is given with its conserved first and last residue. A D gene is named only where the DNA matches it firmly. Only part of the rows carry a size: once, few, many, or a class if the clone is expanded.

TRBJ2-7 TRBD2 NA TRBV7-2 TGTGCCAGCAGCTTAGGACGGGGACTAGCGGGCCCCAGCTCCTACGAGCAGTACTTC CASSLGRGLAGPSSYEQYF
TRBJ2-5 TRBD2 many TRBV29-1 TGCAGCGTTGAGGCGGGGGGGCAGGGAGAGACCCAGTACTTC CSVEAGGQGETQYF
TRBJ2-5 NA NA TRBV10-3 TGTGCCACCAGTGATTCGAGGAGCAATCAGCCCCAGTACTTC CATSDSRSNQPQYF
TRBJ2-5 NA few TRBV7-9 TGTGCCAGCAGCTTAACGGCAGCCGCCCAAGAGACCCAGTACTTC CASSLTAAAQETQYF
TRBJ2-5 TRBD1 NA TRBV29-1 TGCAGCGTTGATCCGGGACAGGCGGAAGAGACCCAGTACTTC CSVDPGQAEETQYF
TRBJ1-1 NA many TRBV29-1 TGCAGCGTTGAAGATGTAAGCTACCTGGACACTGAAGCTTTCTTT CSVEDVSYLDTEAFF
TRBJ1-1 NA many TRBV29-1 TGCAGCGTTGGAGAATTACAGGCCCCAGCTTTCTTT CSVGELQAPAFF
TRBJ1-2 NA NA TRBV5-8 TGTGCCAGCAGCTTAAGGCAGGGGCTCTATGGCTACACCTTC CASSLRQGLYGYTF
TRBJ1-6 TRBD1 few TRBV7-9 TGTGCCAGCAGGCTTACAGGGGGCTTTTCACCCCTCCACTTT CASRLTGGFSPLHF
TRBJ1-2 NA many TRBV19 TGTGCCAGTAGTATGAACGGACAGTTCAACTATGGCTACACCTTC CASSMNGQFNYGYTF
TRBJ1-1 NA many TRBV10-3 TGTGCCATCAGTGATGGTCGGGGAGGGGAATTT CAISDGRGGEF
TRBJ2-7 NA few TRBV7-9 TGTGCCAGCAGCCCGGGGGACTGGGGATACGAGCAGTACTTC CASSPGDWGYEQYF
TRBJ1-1 NA few TRBV20-1 TGCAGTGCTAGAAGAGTTCTGAACACTGAAGCTTTCTTT CSARRVLNTEAFF
TRBJ2-6 NA few TRBV5-1 TGCGCCAGCAGCTTGGAGGGGCAGCACAACGTCCTGACTTTC CASSLEGQHNVLTF
TRBJ2-2 NA few TRBV7-8 TGTGCCAGCAGCTTATACGACGACGGGGAGCTGTTTTTT CASSLYDDGELFF
TRBJ1-3 NA NA TRBV7-9 TGTGCCAGCAGTCCGGGGGTCCTCTCTGGAAACACCATATATTTT CASSPGVLSGNTIYF
TRBJ1-1 NA once TRBV6-2/TRBV6-3 TGTGCCAGCAGCCCCAGTTGGTCCGAAGCTTTCTTT CASSPSWSEAFF
TRBJ1-2 NA NA TRBV29-1 TGCAGCGTTGGCCAGGGGACCTACGAGCAGTATGGCTACACCTTC CSVGQGTYEQYGYTF
TRBJ2-7 TRBD1 NA TRBV20-1 TGCAGTGCTATGAGCAGGGGGCTATACGAGCAGTACTTC CSAMSRGLYEQYF
TRBJ1-5 NA NA TRBV12-3/TRBV12-4 TGTGCCAGCGGCTCGGGACGGTTCAATCAGCCCCAGCATTTT CASGSGRFNQPQHF
TRBJ2-5 NA NA TRBV4-1 TGCGCCAGCAGCCAAGATCGGGCAGGGGTAAACCAAGAGACCCAGTACTTC CASSQDRAGVNQETQYF